These T cell receptor beta chains were read from a single sample in a study of identical twins. TCRdb reprocessed the 5' RACE reads with MiXCR, giving one entry per CDR3 protein. The sample gives 450,000 or so distinct CDR3 sequences, around 24% of which show up once; about 2.9% is in the top ten. These same data were also listed under a study on T cells expressing NK-cell markers.

Sequencing was done on a sample of CD4+ T cells sorted from blood. The receptor set was obtained from a woman aged 18-30 years in good health. CDR3s include the opening cysteine and the closing phenylalanine or tryptophan. The D gene is left open where the match is weak. The listing skips clone size in some rows; elsewhere it reads once, few, many or a size class.

>TRBD1|TRBV5-1|TRBJ2-2|few
CASSVEPGQGKGELFF
TGCGCCAGCAGCGTAGAACCGGGACAGGGGAAGGGGGAGCTGTTTTTT
>TRBD2|TRBV9|TRBJ2-3|-
CASSPGSTGGPVDTQYF
TGTGCCAGCAGCCCAGGCTCCACGGGGGGGCCGGTAGATACGCAGTATTTT
>-|TRBV7-9|TRBJ1-4|few
CASSLGDTTNEKLFF
TGTGCCAGCAGCTTAGGGGACACAACTAATGAAAAACTGTTTTTT
>TRBD2|TRBV11-3|TRBJ2-2|-
CASSPSGRGTGELFF
TGTGCCAGCAGCCCCAGCGGGAGGGGCACCGGGGAGCTGTTTTTT
>-|TRBV20-1|TRBJ1-5|few
CSARGPAGHQPQHF
TGCAGTGCTAGGGGTCCGGCAGGCCATCAGCCCCAGCATTTT
>-|TRBV5-1|TRBJ2-5|-
CASSSSLGETQYF
TGCGCCAGCAGCTCAAGTCTCGGAGAGACCCAGTACTTC
>-|TRBV7-9|TRBJ2-3|few
CASSLRPSADTQYF
TGTGCCAGCAGCTTGAGACCGTCCGCGGATACGCAGTATTTT
>-|TRBV29-1|TRBJ2-7|few
CSVEDPSYEQYF
TGCAGCGTTGAAGATCCCAGTTACGAGCAGTACTTC
>TRBD2|TRBV12-3/TRBV12-4|TRBJ2-5|-
CASSLRAGDQETQYF
TGTGCCAGCAGCCTCAGGGCGGGGGATCAAGAGACCCAGTACTTC
>TRBD2|TRBV7-2|TRBJ2-3|few
CASSLDRLANTQYF
TGTGCCAGCAGCTTAGACCGACTAGCGAATACGCAGTATTTT
>-|TRBV5-5|TRBJ2-5|once
CASGPGDQDTQYF
TGTGCCAGCGGCCCGGGGGACCAAGACACCCAGTACTTC
>TRBD2|TRBV20-1|TRBJ2-2|few
CSARDRTSGGTGELFF
TGCAGTGCTAGAGATAGGACTAGCGGGGGGACCGGGGAGCTGTTTTTT
>TRBD1|TRBV27|TRBJ2-4|once
CASRPMGQGNIQYF
TGTGCCAGCCGTCCGATGGGACAGGGAAACATTCAGTACTTC
>-|TRBV6-1|TRBJ1-3|many
CASSGVSGHSSGNTIYF
TGTGCCAGCAGTGGGGTTAGTGGGCACTCCTCTGGAAACACCATATATTTT
>-|TRBV25-1|TRBJ1-5|few
CASADNRSRINQPQHF
TGTGCCAGCGCCGATAACAGGTCGCGGATCAATCAGCCCCAGCATTTT
>-|TRBV4-3|TRBJ2-6|-
CASSRDTQNSGANVLTF
TGCGCCAGCAGCCGGGACACTCAAAACTCTGGGGCCAACGTCCTGACTTTC
>-|TRBV6-1|TRBJ2-7|few
CASSPGQKHQSYEQYF
TGTGCCAGCAGCCCAGGACAGAAACATCAATCCTACGAGCAGTACTTC
>-|TRBV5-1|TRBJ1-1|-
CASIGLLDTEAFF
TGCGCCAGCATAGGGCTCTTGGACACTGAAGCTTTCTTT
>-|TRBV4-2|TRBJ1-1|-
CASSHRTRAFF
TGTGCCAGCAGCCACCGGACCCGGGCTTTCTTT
>TRBD2|TRBV6-2/TRBV6-3|TRBJ2-1|-
CASSYYSGSHEQFF
TGTGCCAGCAGTTACTACAGCGGGAGCCATGAGCAGTTCTTC
>-|TRBV18|TRBJ2-3|many
CASSPGSTDTQYF
TGTGCCAGCAGTCCCGGGTCCACAGATACGCAGTATTTT
>-|TRBV9|TRBJ1-4|-
CASSVGGATNEKLFF
TGTGCCAGCAGCGTAGGAGGGGCAACTAATGAAAAACTGTTTTTT
>-|TRBV10-2|TRBJ2-2|few
CASQGAGELFF
TGCGCCAGTCAGGGAGCCGGGGAGCTGTTTTTT
>-|TRBV5-6|TRBJ1-1|-
CASSPLDSNTEAFF
TGTGCCAGCAGCCCTCTCGACTCGAACACTGAAGCTTTCTTT
>TRBD2|TRBV9|TRBJ2-5|-
CASSVNSGSSETQYF
TGTGCCAGCAGCGTGAATAGCGGGAGTTCGGAGACCCAGTACTTC
>-|TRBV9|TRBJ2-6|-
CASSDPYRAGANVLTF
TGTGCCAGCAGCGACCCTTACAGGGCTGGGGCCAACGTCCTGACTTTC
>TRBD2|TRBV10-3|TRBJ2-1|few
CAISPSGSYNEQFF
TGTGCCATCAGTCCTAGCGGCTCCTACAATGAGCAGTTCTTC
>-|TRBV15|TRBJ1-2|few
CATSRAGDRTYGYTF
TGTGCCACCAGCAGGGCCGGGGATAGAACATACGGCTACACCTTC
>-|TRBV14|TRBJ2-7|few
CASSQNFGGSMYF
TGTGCCAGCAGCCAGAATTTTGGAGGGAGTATGTACTTC
>-|TRBV20-1|TRBJ1-1|-
CSASEGVRAFF
TGCAGTGCTAGTGAGGGGGTGAGAGCTTTCTTT
>TRBD2|TRBV20-1|TRBJ2-7|-
CSARGIGTKAREQYF
TGCAGTGCTAGAGGCATCGGGACTAAGGCTCGCGAGCAGTACTTC
>-|TRBV7-2|TRBJ2-1|-
CASSRIRTSRNEQFF
TGTGCCAGCAGCCGAATTCGGACCTCAAGAAATGAGCAGTTCTTC
>-|TRBV5-1|TRBJ1-2|-
CASSFGGHFGYTF
TGCGCCAGCAGCTTCGGGGGACATTTTGGCTACACCTTC
>-|TRBV25-1|TRBJ2-1|-
CASGSAGTPTPLF
TGTGCCAGCGGTTCGGCCGGGACTCCCACACCGCTCTTC
>-|TRBV20-1|TRBJ2-3|-
CSASAEGQVVYWGTQYF
TGCAGTGCTAGCGCCGAGGGACAAGTCGTTTATTGGGGTACGCAGTATTTT
>-|TRBV24-1|TRBJ2-7|-
CATTPMTQTYEQYF
TGTGCCACTACGCCTATGACTCAAACCTACGAGCAGTACTTC
>-|TRBV20-1|TRBJ2-3|many
CSARYPFSTDTQYF
TGCAGTGCTCGTTACCCCTTTAGCACAGATACGCAGTATTTT
>-|TRBV20-1|TRBJ2-3|-
CSARQLTDTQYF
TGCAGTGCTAGACAGCTTACAGATACGCAGTATTTT
>TRBD2|TRBV5-6|TRBJ2-5|-
CASRRSGNQETQYF
TGTGCCAGCAGACGCAGCGGGAACCAAGAGACCCAGTACTTC
>-|TRBV29-1|TRBJ2-7|-
CSATTRDMGEQYF
TGCAGCGCAACAACCCGGGACATGGGAGAGCAGTACTTC
>-|TRBV4-3|TRBJ2-2|-
CASSQEYLTGELFF
TGCGCCAGCAGCCAAGAGTACCTCACCGGGGAGCTGTTTTTT
>-|TRBV12-3/TRBV12-4|TRBJ2-5|few
CASSKDSVGQETQYF
TGTGCCAGCAGCAAAGACAGTGTGGGACAAGAGACCCAGTACTTC
>TRBD1|TRBV15|TRBJ2-5|-
CATSRDTGTGGRETQYF
TGTGCCACCAGCAGAGATACCGGGACAGGGGGTAGGGAGACCCAGTACTTC
>-|TRBV12-3/TRBV12-4|TRBJ1-3|-
CASRPRRLLGNTIYF
TGTGCCAGCAGGCCGAGAAGATTGCTTGGAAACACCATATATTTT
>-|TRBV2|TRBJ2-7|few
CASRQRSYEQYF
TGTGCCAGCCGTCAGAGAAGCTACGAGCAGTACTTC
>-|TRBV20-1|TRBJ2-5|-
CSARDVGGEVETQYF
TGCAGTGCTAGAGATGTAGGGGGGGAGGTGGAGACCCAGTACTTC
>TRBD2|TRBV20-1|TRBJ2-1|few
CSASGLAINEQFF
TGCAGTGCTAGTGGACTAGCGATCAATGAGCAGTTCTTC
>TRBD1|TRBV5-1|TRBJ1-6|few
CASSPRQGSTYNSPLHF
TGCGCCAGCAGCCCACGACAGGGAAGCACCTATAATTCACCCCTCCACTTT
>TRBD2|TRBV15|TRBJ2-1|few
CATERTSGSNEQFF
TGTGCCACCGAGAGGACTAGCGGCTCCAATGAGCAGTTCTTC
>TRBD1|TRBV5-8|TRBJ1-5|-
CASSLDRGRGQPQHF
TGTGCCAGCAGCCTTGACAGGGGGCGCGGTCAGCCCCAGCATTTT
>-|TRBV2|TRBJ1-1|few
CASRGLNTEAFF
TGTGCCAGCCGGGGGTTGAACACTGAAGCTTTCTTT
>TRBD2|TRBV7-3|TRBJ2-3|-
CASSLTGTSGGAADTQYF
TGTGCCAGCAGCTTAACCGGGACTAGCGGGGGGGCCGCAGATACGCAGTATTTT
>TRBD1|TRBV20-1|TRBJ1-5|-
CSATETGGNQPQHF
TGCAGTGCTACGGAGACAGGGGGCAATCAGCCCCAGCATTTT